The sequence of this T cell receptor beta chain was determined in a study of prognosis after radiotherapy for stage I lung cancer. The overall study: Of the enrolled patients, 13 to 15 had newly diagnosed primary stage I lung tumors, while five had oligometastatic NSCLC following surgical resection of the primary tumor. Patients (more than twelve men, about 6 women) were aged about 50 to 84, median around 68 years. Whole-study results and caveats: Patients with metastases reportedly showed TRBV and TRBJ gene usage that differed from patients without metastases. After stereotactic body radiation therapy, median unique TCR clones were several thousand, down from some 10,000.

CDR1 is SGHAT and CDR2 is FQNNGV in the germline V gene. The CDR3 loop spans 16 amino acids. V lost 6 bases and J lost 11, with 28 bases in between. This clonotype has a count of ten or more. The target antigen is unknown. The TCR beta CDR3 region was amplified from genomic DNA, with two rounds of multiplex PCR being used for the amplification. For every TRBV and TRBJ gene, a specific primer was used in first-round PCR. In TCRdb, the multiplex PCR reads were re-called with MiXCR into one record per CDR3 protein. The sample holds some 39,000 distinct CDR3 sequences, roughly a quarter seen once. The sequencing here drew on PBMCs, taken before or after stereotactic body radiation therapy (not recorded which). The rearrangement joins TRBV11-2 to TRBJ1-2; maybe TRBD1 (5 bases). This receptor was taken from a donor over 45 with non-small cell lung cancer. This CDR3 reads CASRRTPLRGDEGYTF. DNA of the CDR3: TGTGCCAGCAGGAGGACCCCGTTGAGGGGTGACGAAGGGTACACCTTC.